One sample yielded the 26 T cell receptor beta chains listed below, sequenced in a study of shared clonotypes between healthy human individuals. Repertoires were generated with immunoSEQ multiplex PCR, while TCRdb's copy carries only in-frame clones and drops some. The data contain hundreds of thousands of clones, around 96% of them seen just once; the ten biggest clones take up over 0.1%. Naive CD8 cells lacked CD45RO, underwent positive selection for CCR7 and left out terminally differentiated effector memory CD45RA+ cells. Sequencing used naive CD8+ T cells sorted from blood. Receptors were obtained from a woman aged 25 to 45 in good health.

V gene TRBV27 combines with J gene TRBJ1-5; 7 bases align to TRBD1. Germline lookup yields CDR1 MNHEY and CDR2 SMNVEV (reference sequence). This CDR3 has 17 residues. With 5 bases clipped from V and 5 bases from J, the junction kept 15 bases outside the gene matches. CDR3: CASSLTPGTEGYQPQHF. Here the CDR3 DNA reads TGTGCCAGCAGTCTCACACCCGGGACAGAGGGTTATCAGCCCCAGCATTTT.

For the CDR3, the DNA is TGTGCCAGCAGTTTAGGGTCCGTAGCTTACTACGAGCAGTACTTC. It encodes CASSLGSVAYYEQYF. The V gene is TRBV27, the J gene TRBJ2-7; D is unclear. Germline CDR1 MNHEY, CDR2 SMNVEV (reference sequence). This CDR3 is built from 15 residues. The V end was cut by 2 bases, the J end by 3 bases, with 14 bases between.

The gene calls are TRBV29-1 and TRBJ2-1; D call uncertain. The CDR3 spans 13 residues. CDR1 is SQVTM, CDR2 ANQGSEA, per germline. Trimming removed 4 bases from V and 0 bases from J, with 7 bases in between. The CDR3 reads CSVGADSYNEQFF. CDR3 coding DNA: TGCAGCGTTGGGGCTGACTCCTACAATGAGCAGTTCTTC.

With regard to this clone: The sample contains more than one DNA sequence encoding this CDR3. CDR3 coding DNA: TGTGCCAGCAGCTTAGCGCAGGGTGGGAACACTGAAGCTTTCTTT. Residues: CASSLAQGGNTEAFF. The chain joins TRBV7-9 to TRBJ1-1; tentatively, D is TRBD1 (5 bases). CDR1 SEHNR and CDR2 FQNEAQ come from the germline V gene (reference sequence). This CDR3 comprises 15 residues. Trimming cost V 0 bases and J 1 base, with 9 bases left between them.

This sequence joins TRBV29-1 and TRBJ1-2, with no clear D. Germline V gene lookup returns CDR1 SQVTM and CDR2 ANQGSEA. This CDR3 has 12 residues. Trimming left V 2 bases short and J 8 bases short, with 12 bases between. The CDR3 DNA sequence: TGCAGCGTTGAACGTACCGGAGGCGGCTACACCTTC. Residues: CSVERTGGGYTF.

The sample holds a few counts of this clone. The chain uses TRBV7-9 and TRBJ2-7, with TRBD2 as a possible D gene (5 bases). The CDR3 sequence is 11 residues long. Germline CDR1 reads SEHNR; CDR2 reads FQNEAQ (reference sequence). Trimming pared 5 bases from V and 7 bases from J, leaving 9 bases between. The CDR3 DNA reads TGTGCCAGCAGCGGCAGCGGAGAGCAGTACTTC. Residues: CASSGSGEQYF.

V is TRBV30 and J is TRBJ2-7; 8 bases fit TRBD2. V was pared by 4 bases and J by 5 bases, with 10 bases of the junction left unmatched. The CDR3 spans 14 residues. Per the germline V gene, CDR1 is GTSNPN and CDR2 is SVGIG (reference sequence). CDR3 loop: CAWTSGSHLNEQYF. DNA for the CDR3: TGTGCCTGGACGAGCGGGAGTCATTTGAACGAGCAGTACTTC. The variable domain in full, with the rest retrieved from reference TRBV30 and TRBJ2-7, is SQTIHQWPATLVQPVGSPLSLECTVEGTSNPNLYWYRQAAGRGLQLLFYSVGIGQISSEVPQNLSASRPQDRQFILSSKKLLLSDSGFYLCAWTSGSHLNEQYFGPGTRLTVT.

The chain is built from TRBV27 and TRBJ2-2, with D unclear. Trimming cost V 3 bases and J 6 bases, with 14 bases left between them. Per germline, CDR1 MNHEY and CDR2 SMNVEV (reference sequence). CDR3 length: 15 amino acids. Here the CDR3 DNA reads TGTGCCAGCAGTTTTTATGTCCGAAGCGCCGGGGAGCTGTTTTTT. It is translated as CASSFYVRSAGELFF.

CDR3 nucleotide sequence: TGTGCCAGCAGTGATCCGGGCCTTGGAAACATTCAGTACTTC. This gives the protein CASSDPGLGNIQYF. V and J are TRBV2 and TRBJ2-4; D remains ambiguous. V lost 3 bases and J 6 bases, leaving 12 bases between the germline ends. This CDR3 is built from 14 residues. Germline lookup yields CDR1 SNHLY and CDR2 FYNNEI.

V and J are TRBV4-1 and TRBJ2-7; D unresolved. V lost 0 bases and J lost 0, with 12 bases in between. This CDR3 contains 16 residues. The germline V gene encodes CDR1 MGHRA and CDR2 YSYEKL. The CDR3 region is CASSQEPAQSSYEQYF. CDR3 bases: TGCGCCAGCAGCCAAGAGCCGGCCCAGAGCTCCTACGAGCAGTACTTC.

In DNA, the CDR3 is TGTGCCAGTAGTATGTTCGGGAGTGGTTACGAGCAGTACTTC. Its translation is CASSMFGSGYEQYF. The chain links TRBV19 to TRBJ2-5; TRBD2 is a possible D gene (6 bases). TRBJ2-7 matches the DNA end more closely, so the J call is doubtful. The CDR3 extends over 14 amino acids. CDR1 LNHDA and CDR2 SQIVND come from the germline V gene (reference sequence).

The CDR3 region is CASSLDRGNSPLHF. The CDR3 DNA sequence: TGTGCCAGCAGCCTAGACAGGGGGAATTCACCCCTCCACTTT. The chain couples TRBV4-2 to TRBJ1-6, with TRBD1 identical over 9 bases. Germline V gene data show CDR1 as LGHNA and CDR2 as YNFKEQ. After removal of 4 bases from V and 7 bases from J, the junction contained 2 bases not matched to a gene. The CDR3 totals 14 residues.

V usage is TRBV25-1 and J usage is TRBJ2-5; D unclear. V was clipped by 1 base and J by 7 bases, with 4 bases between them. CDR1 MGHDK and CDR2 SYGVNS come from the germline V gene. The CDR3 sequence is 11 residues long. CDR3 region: CASSESVTQYF. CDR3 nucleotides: TGTGCCAGCAGTGAATCTGTGACCCAGTACTTC.

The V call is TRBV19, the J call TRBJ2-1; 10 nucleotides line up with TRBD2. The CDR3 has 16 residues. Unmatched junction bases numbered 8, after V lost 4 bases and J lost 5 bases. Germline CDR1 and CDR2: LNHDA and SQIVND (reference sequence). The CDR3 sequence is CASSTFLAGANNEQFF. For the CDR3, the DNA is TGTGCCAGTAGTACTTTCCTAGCGGGAGCCAACAATGAGCAGTTCTTC.

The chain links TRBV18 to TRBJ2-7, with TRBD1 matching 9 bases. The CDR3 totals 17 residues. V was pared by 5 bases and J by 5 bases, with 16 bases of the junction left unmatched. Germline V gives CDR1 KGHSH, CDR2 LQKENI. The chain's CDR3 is CASSYRDRDSELHEQYF. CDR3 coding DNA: TGTGCCAGCTCATACCGGGACAGGGATTCGGAGCTCCACGAGCAGTACTTC.

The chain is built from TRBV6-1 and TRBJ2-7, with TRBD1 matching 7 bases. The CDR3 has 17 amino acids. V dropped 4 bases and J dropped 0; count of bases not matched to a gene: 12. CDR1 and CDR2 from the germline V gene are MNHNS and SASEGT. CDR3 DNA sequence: TGTGCCAGCAGTGGCAACCCGACAGGGTGGGACTCCTACGAGCAGTACTTC. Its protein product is CASSGNPTGWDSYEQYF.

The CDR3 region is CASSQGDSNQPQHF. The CDR3 DNA reads as TGTGCCAGCAGCCAGGGAGATAGCAATCAGCCCCAGCATTTT. The J gene is TRBJ1-5, the V gene TRBV6-5; D may be TRBD1 (5 bases). The germline V and J ends were trimmed by 6 bases and 0 bases, with 9 bases remaining between them. CDR1 MNHEY and CDR2 SVGAGI come from the germline V gene. The CDR3 has 14 residues.

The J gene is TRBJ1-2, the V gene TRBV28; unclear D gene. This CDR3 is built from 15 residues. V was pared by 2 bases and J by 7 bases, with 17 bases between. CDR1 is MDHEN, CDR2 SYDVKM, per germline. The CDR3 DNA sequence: TGTGCCAGCAGTTTAGGCCCCGGGGTGGTAGGTGGCTACACCTTC. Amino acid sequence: CASSLGPGVVGGYTF.

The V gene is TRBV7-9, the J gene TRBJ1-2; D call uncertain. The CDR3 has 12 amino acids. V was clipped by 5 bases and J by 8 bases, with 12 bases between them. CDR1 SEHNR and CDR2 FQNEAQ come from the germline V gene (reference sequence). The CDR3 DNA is TGTGCCAGCAGCCAAGCGGGGAACGGCTACACCTTC. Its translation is CASSQAGNGYTF.

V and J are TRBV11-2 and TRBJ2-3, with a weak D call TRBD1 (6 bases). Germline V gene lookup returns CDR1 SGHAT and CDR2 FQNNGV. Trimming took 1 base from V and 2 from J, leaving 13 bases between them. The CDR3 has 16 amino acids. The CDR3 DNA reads TGTGCCAGCAGCTTAGCCTTTGGACAGATCACAGATACGCAGTATTTT. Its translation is CASSLAFGQITDTQYF.

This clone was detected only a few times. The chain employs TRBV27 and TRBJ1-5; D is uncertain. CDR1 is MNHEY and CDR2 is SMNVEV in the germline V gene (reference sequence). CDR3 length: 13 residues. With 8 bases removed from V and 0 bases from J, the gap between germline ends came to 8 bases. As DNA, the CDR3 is TGTGCCAGCTCTGTCGATAGCAATCAGCCCCAGCATTTT. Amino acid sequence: CASSVDSNQPQHF.

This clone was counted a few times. CDR3 in amino acids: CASSHRRVGQPQHF. CDR3 nucleotides: TGCGCCAGCAGCCATAGAAGGGTTGGTCAGCCCCAGCATTTT. This sequence joins TRBV4-1 and TRBJ1-5; D unclear. V lost 3 bases and J 6 bases, leaving 12 bases between the germline ends. The CDR3 covers 14 residues. Germline-derived CDR1 and CDR2 are MGHRA and YSYEKL.

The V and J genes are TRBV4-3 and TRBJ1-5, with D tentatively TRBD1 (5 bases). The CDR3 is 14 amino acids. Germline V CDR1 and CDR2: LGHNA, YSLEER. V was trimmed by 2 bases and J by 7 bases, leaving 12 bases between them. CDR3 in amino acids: CASSQTQGGQPQHF. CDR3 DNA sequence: TGCGCCAGCAGCCAAACGCAGGGCGGCCAGCCCCAGCATTTT.

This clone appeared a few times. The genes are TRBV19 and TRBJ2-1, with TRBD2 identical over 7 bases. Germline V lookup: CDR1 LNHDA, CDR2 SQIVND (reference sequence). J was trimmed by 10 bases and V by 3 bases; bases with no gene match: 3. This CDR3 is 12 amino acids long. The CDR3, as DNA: TGTGCCAGTAGTATCGCGGGACTAGAGCAGTTCTTC. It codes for CASSIAGLEQFF.

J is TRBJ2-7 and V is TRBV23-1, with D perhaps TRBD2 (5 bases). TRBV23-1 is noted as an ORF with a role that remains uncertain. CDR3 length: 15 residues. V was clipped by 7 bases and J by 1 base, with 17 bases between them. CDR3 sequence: CASIGEEAPSYEQYF. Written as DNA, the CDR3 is TGCGCCAGCATTGGCGAGGAGGCTCCATCCTACGAGCAGTACTTC.

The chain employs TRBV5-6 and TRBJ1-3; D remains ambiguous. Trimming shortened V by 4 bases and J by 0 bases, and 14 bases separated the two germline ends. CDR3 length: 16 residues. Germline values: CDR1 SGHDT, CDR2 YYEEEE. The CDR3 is CASSHRWRDSGNTIYF. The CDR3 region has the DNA TGTGCCAGCAGCCACCGGTGGAGGGACTCTGGAAACACCATATATTTT. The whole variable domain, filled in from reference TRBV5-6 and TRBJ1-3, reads DAGVTQSPTHLIKTRGQQVTLRCSPKSGHDTVSWYQQALGQGPQFIFQYYEEEERQRGNFPDRFSGHQFPNYSSELNVNALLLGDSALYLCASSHRWRDSGNTIYFGEGSWLTVV.